This T cell receptor (beta chain) was observed in a study of blood T cell repertoires in COVID-19. Study background: Acute and convalescent COVID-19 samples came from the United States, Italy and Spain. Sources were T cells, B-cell-depleted T cells, or PBMCs; the material itself was cDNA or gDNA.

How the authors handled the data: Using reference gene primer amplification, nucleated cell counts were estimated. Assay: immunoSEQ multiplex PCR; the TCRdb copy retains only in-frame clones and omits some. The V and J calls and the clone size are those of that table, but D and trimming were determined from the DNA. The sample holds 130,000 to 150,000 clones, 70% to 85% seen once. The length of the CDR3 is 12 residues. V was cut by 4 bases and J by 5 bases, with 12 bases left in between. Germline lookup yields CDR1 GTSNPN and CDR2 SVGIG (reference sequence). This TCR was sampled from a woman of 80 years or more with acute or convalescent COVID-19. Sequencing input: peripheral blood. The V call is TRBV30, the J call TRBJ2-7, with D possibly TRBD2 on 6 matching bases. DNA of the CDR3: TGTGCCTGGAACGGGGGATCGAACGAGCAGTACTTC. Translating gives CAWNGGSNEQYF.